These T cell receptor beta chains were read from a single sample in a study of blood T cell repertoires in COVID-19. The data were produced by immunoSEQ multiplex PCR, yet TCRdb's version contains in-frame clones alone and is incomplete. The data contain some 300,000 clones, over 80% of them seen just once; the ten biggest clones take up around 4.1%. Sequenced: peripheral blood. Source of these receptors: a woman aged 45-65 years with active or convalescent COVID-19. The conserved cysteine and the conserved F or W are not part of the CDR3 here.

j_call: TRBJ1-1
v_call: TRBV27
cdr3_aa: ASGRTARTEAF

j_call: TRBJ1-5
v_call: TRBV18
cdr3_aa: ASSPDRGIGNQPQH

j_call: TRBJ2-1
v_call: TRBV5-4
cdr3_aa: ASSGAQREPYNEQF

j_call: TRBJ2-3
v_call: TRBV5-1
cdr3_aa: ASSWLRGDTQY

j_call: TRBJ1-6
v_call: TRBV5-6
cdr3_aa: ASSLGQTNSPLH

j_call: TRBJ2-7
v_call: TRBV9
cdr3_aa: ASSVAYAGEQY

j_call: TRBJ2-7
v_call: TRBV27
cdr3_aa: ASSPDRYLIEQY

j_call: TRBJ1-4
v_call: TRBV3-1/TRBV3-2
cdr3_aa: ASSLRAGATNEKLF

j_call: TRBJ2-1
v_call: TRBV11-2
cdr3_aa: ASSPPGQYNEQF

j_call: TRBJ1-2
v_call: TRBV5-1
cdr3_aa: ASSSAAGGDGYT

j_call: TRBJ1-1
v_call: TRBV25-1
cdr3_aa: ASREQGNTEAF

j_call: TRBJ1-2
v_call: TRBV3-1/TRBV3-2
cdr3_aa: ASSQGDRENYGYT

j_call: TRBJ2-3
v_call: TRBV4-1
cdr3_aa: ASSHVGRTDTQY

j_call: TRBJ2-2
v_call: TRBV6-5
cdr3_aa: ASNRGYTGELF

j_call: TRBJ2-7
v_call: TRBV4-2
cdr3_aa: ASSQERGGSGYEQY

j_call: TRBJ2-3
v_call: TRBV6-1
cdr3_aa: ASSEDRDTQY

j_call: TRBJ2-7
v_call: TRBV28
cdr3_aa: ASSFLGAGGPREQY

j_call: TRBJ2-3
v_call: TRBV1
cdr3_aa: TSSQDRSTDTQY

j_call: TRBJ2-3
v_call: TRBV7-3
cdr3_aa: ASSPSGLAGATDTQY

j_call: TRBJ1-2
v_call: TRBV6-6
cdr3_aa: ASSDGQANYGYT

j_call: TRBJ1-1
v_call: TRBV7-9
cdr3_aa: ASSETGDGYTEAF

j_call: TRBJ2-2
v_call: TRBV9
cdr3_aa: ASSVLPLAGVFKDTGELF

j_call: TRBJ2-2
v_call: TRBV5-5
cdr3_aa: ASSLVPPSAGELF

j_call: TRBJ1-5
v_call: TRBV19
cdr3_aa: ASSMVLNQPQH

j_call: TRBJ1-1
v_call: TRBV6-5
cdr3_aa: ASYRSTPNTEAF

j_call: TRBJ1-2
v_call: TRBV19
cdr3_aa: ASSSRTVGYGYT

j_call: TRBJ1-2
v_call: TRBV7-2
cdr3_aa: ASSPDRQLYGYT

j_call: TRBJ2-7
v_call: TRBV27
cdr3_aa: ASSLAGAREQY

j_call: TRBJ1-5
v_call: TRBV2
cdr3_aa: ASSGQGAVQPQH

j_call: TRBJ1-1
v_call: TRBV3-1/TRBV3-2
cdr3_aa: ASSPYRGNEAF

j_call: TRBJ2-7
v_call: TRBV21-1
cdr3_aa: ASSKALASGKCGSYEQY

j_call: TRBJ2-2
v_call: TRBV5-8
cdr3_aa: ASSSGQTNTGELF

j_call: TRBJ1-1
v_call: TRBV9
cdr3_aa: ASSAQTGGLGAEAF

j_call: TRBJ2-7
v_call: TRBV6-5
cdr3_aa: AVGEGLGPYEQY

j_call: TRBJ2-7
v_call: TRBV5-8
cdr3_aa: ASSLETGEGSFAYEQY

j_call: TRBJ2-1
v_call: TRBV7-2
cdr3_aa: ASSLSSGSYNEQF